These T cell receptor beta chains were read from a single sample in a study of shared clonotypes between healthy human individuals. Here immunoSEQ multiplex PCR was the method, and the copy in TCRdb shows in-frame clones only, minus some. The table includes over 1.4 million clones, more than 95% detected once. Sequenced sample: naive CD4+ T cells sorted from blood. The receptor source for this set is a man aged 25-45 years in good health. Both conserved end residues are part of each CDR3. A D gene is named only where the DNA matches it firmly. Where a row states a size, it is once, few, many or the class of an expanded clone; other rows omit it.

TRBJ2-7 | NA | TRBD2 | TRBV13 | TGTGCCAGCAGCACCGGACTAGCGGGAGTCGGGGAGCAGTACTTC | CASSTGLAGVGEQYF
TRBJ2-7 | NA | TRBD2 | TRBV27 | TGTGCCAGCAGTTTGCAAGCCCCCGGGACTAGGTCCTACGAGCAGTACTTC | CASSLQAPGTRSYEQYF
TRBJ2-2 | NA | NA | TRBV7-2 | TGTGCCAGCAGCCCGCAAGCCGGGCCCGGGGAGCTGTTTTTT | CASSPQAGPGELFF
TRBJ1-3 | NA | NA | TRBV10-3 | TGTGCCATCAGTGGTGGAAACACCATATATTTT | CAISGGNTIYF
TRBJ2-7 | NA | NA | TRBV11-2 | TGTGCCAGCAGCTTCGGGCTCTACGAGCAGTACTTC | CASSFGLYEQYF
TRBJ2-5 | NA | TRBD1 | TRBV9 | TGTGCCAGCAGCCGGGACAGGACCCAAGAGACCCAGTACTTC | CASSRDRTQETQYF
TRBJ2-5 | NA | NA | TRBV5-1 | TGCGCCAGCAGCTTGGGACAGCATAAAGAGACCCAGTACTTC | CASSLGQHKETQYF
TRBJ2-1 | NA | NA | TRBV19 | TGTGCCAGTAGTAGAAACCAGCGGTTGTACAATGAGCAGTTCTTC | CASSRNQRLYNEQFF
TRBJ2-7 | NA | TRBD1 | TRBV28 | TGTGCCAGCAGCCCGACAGGGGGCTTCTACGAGCAGTACTTC | CASSPTGGFYEQYF
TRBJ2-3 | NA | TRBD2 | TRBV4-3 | TGCGCCAGCAGCCCCCGGCATCTAGCGGGAGGGCCCGGGACAGATACGCAGTATTTT | CASSPRHLAGGPGTDTQYF
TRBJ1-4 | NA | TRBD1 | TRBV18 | TGTGCCAGCTCTAGGCCAATACCGGGACAGGGAAATGAAAAACTGTTTTTT | CASSRPIPGQGNEKLFF
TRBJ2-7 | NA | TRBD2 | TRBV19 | TGTGCCAGTAGTTCAGTCGCGGGAGGGCCCAAGCAGTACTTC | CASSSVAGGPKQYF
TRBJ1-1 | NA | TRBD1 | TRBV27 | TGTGCCAGCAGTTTATACTCAGGGGGGGCTCGTCGGTACACTGAAGCTTTCTTT | CASSLYSGGARRYTEAFF
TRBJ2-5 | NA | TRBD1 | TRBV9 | TGTGCCAGCGCCACAACCGGGACAGGGGTGACAGAGACCCAGTACTTC | CASATTGTGVTETQYF
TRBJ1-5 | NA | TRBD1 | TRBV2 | TGTGCCAGCAGATTTGGACAGGGGTCCTATCAGCCCCAGCATTTT | CASRFGQGSYQPQHF
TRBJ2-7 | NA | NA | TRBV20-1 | TGCAGTGCTAGAGATCGGGAAGAGCAGTACTTC | CSARDREEQYF
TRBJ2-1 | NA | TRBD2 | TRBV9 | TGTGCCAGCAGCGCTACAGTAGGGGGGACTAGCGGGGACAATGAGCAGTTCTTC | CASSATVGGTSGDNEQFF
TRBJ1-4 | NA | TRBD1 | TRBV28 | TGTGCCAGCAGTCTCCAGGGGGCTGTAGGAAAACTGTTTTTT | CASSLQGAVGKLFF
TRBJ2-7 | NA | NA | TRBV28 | TGTGCCAGCAGTTTAGCCACTCCCGGGCAGTACTTC | CASSLATPGQYF
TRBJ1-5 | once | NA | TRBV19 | TGTGCCAGTAGTATTCTGGTGACAATTCAGCCCCAGCATTTT | CASSILVTIQPQHF
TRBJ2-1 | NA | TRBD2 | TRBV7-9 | TGTGCCAGCAGCTTCCTAGCGGGAGGTTGGGAGCAGTTCTTC | CASSFLAGGWEQFF
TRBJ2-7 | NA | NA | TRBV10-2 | TGCGCCAGCAGGGATAGCGCGCGCTACGAGCAGTACTTC | CASRDSARYEQYF
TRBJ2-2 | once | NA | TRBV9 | TGTGCCAGCAGCACCGAGTCCAGCGCGAACACCGGGGAGCTGTTTTTT | CASSTESSANTGELFF
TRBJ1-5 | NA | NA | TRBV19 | TGTGCCAGCGGCCCCGGAGACTATAGCAATCAGCCCCAGCATTTT | CASGPGDYSNQPQHF
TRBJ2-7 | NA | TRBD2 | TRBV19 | TGTGCCAGTAGTGGCCGGACTAGCATACCCTACGAGCAGTACTTC | CASSGRTSIPYEQYF
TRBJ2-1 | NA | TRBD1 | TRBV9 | TGTGCCAGCAGCGTAGTTATACGGAGACAGGGGGTCAATGAGCAGTTCTTC | CASSVVIRRQGVNEQFF
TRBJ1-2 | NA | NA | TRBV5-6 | TGTGCCAGCAGCTTGGTCGTGACAGGCTATGGCTACACCTTC | CASSLVVTGYGYTF
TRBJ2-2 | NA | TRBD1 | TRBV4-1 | TGCGCCAGCAGCCTGACAGGGGAAACCGGGGAGCTGTTTTTT | CASSLTGETGELFF
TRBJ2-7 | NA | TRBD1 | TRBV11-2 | TGTGCCAGCAGTCCCGGGACAGGGAACTCCTACGAGCAGTACTTC | CASSPGTGNSYEQYF
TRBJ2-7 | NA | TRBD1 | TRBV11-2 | TGTGCCAGCAGCTATAGGACAGGGGACGTCAACGAGCAGTACTTC | CASSYRTGDVNEQYF
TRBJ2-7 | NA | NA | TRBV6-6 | TGTGCCAGCAGTCAACAGGGAGTGTCCTACGAGCAGTACTTC | CASSQQGVSYEQYF
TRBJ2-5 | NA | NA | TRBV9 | TGTGCCAGCAGCCCGGGACTTGTGGAGACCCAGTACTTC | CASSPGLVETQYF
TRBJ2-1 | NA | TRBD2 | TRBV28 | TGTGCCAGCAGTCTAGCGGGGGTCTACAATGAGCAGTTCTTC | CASSLAGVYNEQFF
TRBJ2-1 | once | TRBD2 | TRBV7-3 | TGTGCCAGCAGCCCTCTCAGCGGGAACTCCTACAATGAGCAGTTCTTC | CASSPLSGNSYNEQFF
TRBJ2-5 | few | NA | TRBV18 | TGTGCCAGCTCACCGGTCCGCGAGACCCAGTACTTC | CASSPVRETQYF
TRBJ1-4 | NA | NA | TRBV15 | TGTGCCACCAGCACTCCTGCAACTAATGAAAAACTGTTTTTT | CATSTPATNEKLFF
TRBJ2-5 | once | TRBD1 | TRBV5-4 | TGTGCCAGCAGCGTGGGACAGTTCCAAGAGACCCAGTACTTC | CASSVGQFQETQYF
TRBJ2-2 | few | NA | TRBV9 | TGTGCCAGCAGCCTCCGGGCCCAAGGAGGGCTGTTTTTT | CASSLRAQGGLFF
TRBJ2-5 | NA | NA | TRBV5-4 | TGTGCCAGCAGCCCCGCGGCAACCCAAGAGACCCAGTACTTC | CASSPAATQETQYF
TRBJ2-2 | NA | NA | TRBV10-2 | TGCGCCAGCAGGGGGACCTACACCGGGGAGCTGTTTTTT | CASRGTYTGELFF
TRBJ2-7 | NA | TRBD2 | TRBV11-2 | TGTGCCAGCACCCCGGGGGGCGAGCAGTACTTC | CASTPGGEQYF
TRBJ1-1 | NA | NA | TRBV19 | TGTGCCAGTTACCCGGACAGATTGAACACTGAAGCTTTCTTT | CASYPDRLNTEAFF
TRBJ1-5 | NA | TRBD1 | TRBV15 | TGTGCCACCAGCATGGGACAGGGGGCTCAGCAGCCCCAGCATTTT | CATSMGQGAQQPQHF
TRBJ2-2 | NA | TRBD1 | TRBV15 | TGTGCCACCAGCAGCCCCCGGGACAGGGGGCTCCTGGCCAACACCGGGGAGCTGTTTTTT | CATSSPRDRGLLANTGELFF
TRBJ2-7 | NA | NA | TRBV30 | TGTGCCTGGAGTGTGGGGGCCTCCTACGAGCAGTACTTC | CAWSVGASYEQYF
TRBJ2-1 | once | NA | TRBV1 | TGCACCAGCAGGCCAGGAAGGGACGATGAGCAGTTCTTC | CTSRPGRDDEQFF
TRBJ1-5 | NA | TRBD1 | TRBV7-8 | TGTGCCAGCAGCTCGGGACAGGGGCCAAGAAGCAATCAGCCCCAGCATTTT | CASSSGQGPRSNQPQHF
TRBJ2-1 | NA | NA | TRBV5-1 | TGCGCCAGCAGCTTGGATCGTAGCGAGTACAATGAGCAGTTCTTC | CASSLDRSEYNEQFF
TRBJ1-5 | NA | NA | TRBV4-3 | TGCGCCAGCAGCCAAGGCCATTCTAGCAATCAGCCCCAGCATTTT | CASSQGHSSNQPQHF
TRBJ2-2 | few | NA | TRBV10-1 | TGCGCCAGCAGACGGGATACTAACACCGGGGAGCTGTTTTTT | CASRRDTNTGELFF
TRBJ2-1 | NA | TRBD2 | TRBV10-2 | TGCGCCAGCAGTCGCGGGCGGGAGTCCTACAATGAGCAGTTCTTC | CASSRGRESYNEQFF
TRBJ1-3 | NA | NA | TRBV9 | TGTGCCAGCAGCGTAGTAGGCACCTTCTCTGGAAACACCATATATTTT | CASSVVGTFSGNTIYF
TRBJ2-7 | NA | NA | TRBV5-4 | TGTGCCAGCAGCCAACAGGGAGCCTACGAGCAGTACTTC | CASSQQGAYEQYF
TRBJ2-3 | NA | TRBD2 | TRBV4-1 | TGCGCCAGCAGCCAAGACACTAGCGGGAGTAACACAGATACGCAGTATTTT | CASSQDTSGSNTDTQYF